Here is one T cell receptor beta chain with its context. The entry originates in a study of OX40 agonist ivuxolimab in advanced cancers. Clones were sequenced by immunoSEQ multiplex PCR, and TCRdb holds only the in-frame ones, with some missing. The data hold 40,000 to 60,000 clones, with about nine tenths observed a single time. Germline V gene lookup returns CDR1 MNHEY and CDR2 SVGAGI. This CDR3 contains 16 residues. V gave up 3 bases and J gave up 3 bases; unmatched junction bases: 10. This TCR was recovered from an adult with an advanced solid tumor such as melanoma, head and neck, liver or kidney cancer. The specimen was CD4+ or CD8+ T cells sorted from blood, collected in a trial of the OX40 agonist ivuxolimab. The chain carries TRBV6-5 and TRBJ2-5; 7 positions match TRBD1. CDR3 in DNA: TGTGCCAGCAGTTATTGGATAGGGACAGATAAAGAGACCCAGTACTTC. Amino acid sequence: CASSYWIGTDKETQYF.